What follows describes a single T cell receptor (beta chain). Its antigen remains unidentified. This table comes from immunoSEQ multiplex PCR, and its TCRdb copy is limited to in-frame clones, with some not included. Of around 41,000 clones listed, about nine tenths are singletons. This sample was included in a study of T cells in localized non-small cell lung cancer. The study's findings and limits: Increased T cell density in blood showed an association with longer overall survival. Median detection of top 100 tumor clones in adjacent lung was under 75 clones. T cell clonality was highest in uninvolved adjacent lung, above tumor. One tumor region alone was sequenced, and heterogeneity therefore remains possible.

Trimming pared 2 bases from V and 14 bases from J, leaving 12 bases between. Per germline, CDR1 SNHLY and CDR2 FYNNEI. The CDR3 extends over 11 amino acids. Here the sequenced sample was peripheral blood, taken before any cancer treatment. The rearrangement links TRBV2 to TRBJ2-5, with D maybe TRBD2 (5 bases). The receptor was derived from a female donor of 60 years or more with stage I squamous cell lung carcinoma. The CDR3 coding sequence is TGTGCCAGCAGTGAAAGCGGTCCCGGATACTTC. It encodes CASSESGPGYF.